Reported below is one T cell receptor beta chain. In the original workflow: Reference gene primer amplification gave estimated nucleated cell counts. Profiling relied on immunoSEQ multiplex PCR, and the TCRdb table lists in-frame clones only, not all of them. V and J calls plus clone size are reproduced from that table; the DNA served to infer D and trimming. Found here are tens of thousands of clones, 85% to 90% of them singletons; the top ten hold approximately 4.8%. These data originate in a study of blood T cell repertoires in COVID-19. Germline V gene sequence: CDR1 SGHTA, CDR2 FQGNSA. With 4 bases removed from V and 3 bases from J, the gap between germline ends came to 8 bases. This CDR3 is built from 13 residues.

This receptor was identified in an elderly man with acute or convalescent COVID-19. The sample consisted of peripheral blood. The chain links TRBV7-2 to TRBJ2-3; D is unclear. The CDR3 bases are TGTGCCAGCAGCTCGCTAGGAACAGATACGCAGTATTTT. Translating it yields CASSSLGTDTQYF.